Each of the 25 T cell receptor beta chains below was sequenced from the same sample in a study of blood T cell repertoires in COVID-19. This table comes from immunoSEQ multiplex PCR, and its TCRdb copy is limited to in-frame clones, with some not included. The sample shows around 250,000 clones, around 90% of them seen only once. Sequencing was done on a sample of peripheral blood. These receptor sequences come from a human donor in a cohort sampled during active COVID-19.

Points on this clone: The junction does not match germline at one end; this may be a read error. The rearrangement links TRBV7-7 to TRBJ1-3; TRBD1 might be the D (6 bases). Germline V CDR1 and CDR2: SSHAT, FNYEAQ (reference sequence). The CDR3 loop spans 15 amino acids. The CDR3 here is CASSLDAGDGNTIYF. The CDR3 nucleotides read TGTGCTAGCAGCTTAGATGCAGGGGATGGAAACACCATATATTTT. Looking up the rest from reference TRBV7-7 and TRBJ1-3 gives the full variable domain: GAGVSQSPRYKVTKRGQDVTLRCDPISSHATLYWYQQALGQGPEFLTYFNYEAQPDKSGLPSDRFSAERPEGSISTLTIQRTEQRDSAMYRCASSLDAGDGNTIYFGEGSWLTVV.

The V and J genes are TRBV9 and TRBJ2-5; 11 nucleotides match TRBD2. The CDR3 has 15 residues. Looked up from germline, CDR1 is SGDLS and CDR2 is YYNGEE. V was pared by 3 bases and J by 1 base, with 2 bases of the junction left unmatched. The CDR3 sequence: CASSGSGGAQETQYF. The CDR3 nucleotides are TGTGCCAGCAGCGGTAGCGGGGGGGCCCAAGAGACCCAGTACTTC.

This chain uses TRBV11-2 with TRBJ2-3; D not certain. V was shortened by 5 bases and J by 5 bases, with 5 bases between the two germline ends. Germline V gives CDR1 SGHAT, CDR2 FQNNGV. CDR3 length: 11 residues. The CDR3 DNA reads as TGTGCCAGCAGCCCGGGAGATACGCAGTATTTT. Amino acid sequence: CASSPGDTQYF.

This clone was seen a few times. The CDR3 reads CASRAGGSTDTQYF. CDR3 DNA: TGTGCCAGCAGGGCGGGAGGCAGCACAGATACGCAGTATTTT. The chain links TRBV7-9 to TRBJ2-3, with 8 bases matching TRBD2. The CDR3 totals 14 residues. Germline CDR1 SEHNR, CDR2 FQNEAQ (reference sequence). Losses at the gene ends were 6 bases for V and 0 bases for J; bases not matched to a gene: 2.

The chain is built from TRBV4-3 and TRBJ1-2; D unresolved. The CDR3 covers 15 residues. The germline V gene encodes CDR1 LGHNA and CDR2 YSLEER. Trimming took off 0 bases at V and 5 bases at J, with 13 bases between the two ends. The CDR3, as DNA: TGCGCCAGCAGCCAAGATTGGGCTCGGGGATATGGCTACACCTTC. Translated: CASSQDWARGYGYTF.

This chain links TRBV2 with TRBJ2-1, with 7 bases identical to TRBD2. V was clipped by 6 bases and J by 2 bases; unmatched bases: 7. CDR3 size: 15 residues. Germline-derived CDR1 and CDR2 are SNHLY and FYNNEI. The CDR3, as DNA: TGTGCCAGCAGCCCGGCGGGAGCCCCCTACAATGAGCAGTTCTTC. Protein: CASSPAGAPYNEQFF.

The V gene is TRBV10-3, the J gene TRBJ1-2; possibly TRBD1 for D (5 bases). CDR1 is ENHRY and CDR2 is SYGVKD in the germline V gene. CDR3 length: 15 amino acids. V shed 2 bases and J shed 3 bases, with 13 bases lying between them. CDR3 sequence reads: CAISEGASIDYGYTF. The CDR3 DNA reads as TGTGCCATCAGTGAGGGGGCGTCGATAGACTATGGCTACACCTTC.

The rearrangement uses TRBV10-3 and TRBJ2-1, with TRBD1 identical over 12 bases. The V and J ends lost 3 bases and 9 bases, in that order; junction bases with no gene match: 9. The V gene's germline CDR1 is ENHRY and CDR2 SYGVKD. The CDR3 runs to 16 residues. CDR3: CAISDYGDRGLGEQFF. DNA of the CDR3: TGTGCCATCAGTGACTACGGGGACAGGGGGCTGGGTGAGCAGTTCTTC.

The chain combines TRBV3-1 (or the pseudogene TRBV3-2) with TRBJ2-2, with D unclear. V was clipped by 0 bases and J by 5 bases, with 4 bases between them. This CDR3 is 13 amino acids long. Germline CDR1 LGHDT, CDR2 YNNKEL (reference sequence). As DNA, the CDR3 is TGTGCCAGCAGCCAAGACCGGACCGGGGAGCTGTTTTTT. Its protein is CASSQDRTGELFF.

The chain carries TRBV3-1 (or the pseudogene TRBV3-2) and TRBJ2-1; 9 nucleotides match TRBD1. After removal of 2 bases from V and 13 bases from J, the junction contained 3 bases not matched to a gene. The CDR3 consists of 12 residues. Germline V lookup: CDR1 LGHDT, CDR2 YNNKEL (reference sequence). CDR3 in DNA: TGTGCCAGCAGCCAACCGGGACAGGGCCAGTTCTTC. Encoded protein: CASSQPGQGQFF.

The CDR3: CASSLRVGDRGYNEQFF. The CDR3 coding sequence is TGTGCCAGCAGTTTGAGGGTAGGGGACAGGGGCTACAATGAGCAGTTCTTC. The chain has TRBV27 and TRBJ2-1; 10 positions agree with TRBD1. The J segment lost 3 bases and the V segment lost 3 bases, leaving 8 bases of the junction unmatched. CDR3 length: 17 residues. Germline assignment: CDR1 MNHEY and CDR2 SMNVEV (reference sequence).

The rearrangement joins TRBV7-2 to TRBJ2-7; 10 bases agree with TRBD2. The junction had 8 bases not matched to a gene; V was cut back by 6 bases and J by 0 bases. CDR3 size: 16 residues. CDR1 is SGHTA and CDR2 is FQGNSA in the germline V gene. The CDR3 spells CASSLLWTSGSYEQYF. For the CDR3, the DNA is TGTGCCAGCAGTCTCCTGTGGACTAGCGGCTCCTACGAGCAGTACTTC.

The chain is built from TRBV4-3 and TRBJ1-2; a weak D match, TRBD1 (6 bases). V lost 1 base and J lost 7, with 16 bases in between. Germline V gene sequence: CDR1 LGHNA, CDR2 YSLEER. The CDR3 spans 15 residues. CDR3 in amino acids: CASSQGTGTSSGYTF. The DNA for the CDR3 is TGCGCCAGCAGCCAAGGAACCGGGACATCGAGTGGCTACACCTTC.

V usage is TRBV19 and J usage is TRBJ2-7; 11 bases are a match to TRBD2. V trimming: 3 bases; J trimming: 0 bases; junction bases outside the gene matches: 10. CDR1 and CDR2 from the germline V gene are LNHDA and SQIVND (reference sequence). The CDR3 is 18 residues long. The CDR3 DNA reads TGTGCCAGTAGTATCGGCCCCCTAGCGGGGGGTTTCTCCTACGAGCAGTACTTC. Its translation is CASSIGPLAGGFSYEQYF.

V and J are TRBV7-9 and TRBJ2-7; no definite D call. Per germline, CDR1 SEHNR and CDR2 FQNEAQ (reference sequence). Trimming removed 4 bases from V and 2 bases from J, with 18 bases in between. The CDR3 has 16 amino acids. The DNA of the CDR3 is TGTGCCAGCAGCTACGCCGCCGGGTCCAGAACCTACGAGCAGTACTTC. This sequence encodes CASSYAAGSRTYEQYF.

CDR3 in amino acids: CASSGLAGDWSTDTQYF. DNA of the CDR3: TGTGCCAGCAGCGGACTAGCGGGAGATTGGAGCACAGATACGCAGTATTTT. The chain has TRBV27 and TRBJ2-3; 13 nucleotides line up with TRBD2. The germline gives CDR1 MNHEY, CDR2 SMNVEV (reference sequence). V was clipped by 6 bases and J by 0 bases; unmatched bases: 6. The CDR3 is 17 amino acids.

The chain carries TRBV5-1 and TRBJ1-2; D is possibly TRBD1 (5 bases). V was clipped by 3 bases and J by 4 bases, with 13 bases between them. CDR3 size: 14 residues. Germline CDR1 and CDR2: SGHRS and YFSETQ. In DNA form, the CDR3 reads TGCGCCAGCAGCTGGGGGGGAGGAGGCTATGGCTACACCTTC. Its translation is CASSWGGGGYGYTF.

This clone was observed a handful of times. The rearrangement uses TRBV27 and TRBJ2-7; TRBD1 matches 8 bases. The CDR3 is made up of 13 amino acids. The V segment lost 5 bases and the J segment 3 bases; nucleotides outside the gene matches: 3. The V gene's germline CDR1 is MNHEY and CDR2 SMNVEV (reference sequence). Written as DNA, the CDR3 is TGTGCCAGCAGTAGGACAGGGAACTACGAGCAGTACTTC. Translating it yields CASSRTGNYEQYF.

The chain employs TRBV30 and TRBJ2-2; 9 positions match TRBD2. The CDR3 extends over 16 amino acids. Germline values: CDR1 GTSNPN, CDR2 SVGIG (reference sequence). The V gene end was trimmed by 1 base and the J gene end by 8 bases; junction bases not matched to a gene: 11. CDR3 sequence (DNA): TGTGCCTGGAGTGACGAGAATAGCGGGAGAGTGGGGGAGCTGTTTTTT. Translating it yields CAWSDENSGRVGELFF.

The chain combines TRBV2 with TRBJ1-1; D gene uncertain. V lost 1 base and J lost 0, with 6 bases in between. Germline assignment: CDR1 SNHLY and CDR2 FYNNEI. This CDR3 is 14 amino acids long. The CDR3 sequence: CASSEVQMNTEAFF. The CDR3 nucleotides read TGTGCCAGCAGTGAAGTCCAGATGAACACTGAAGCTTTCTTT.

The gene calls are TRBV10-1 and TRBJ2-1, with 7 bases identical to TRBD2. Unmatched junction bases numbered 9, after V lost 4 bases and J lost 0 bases. This CDR3 contains 17 residues. Germline V gene lookup returns CDR1 WNHNN and CDR2 SYGVQD (reference sequence). In nucleotides, the CDR3 is TGCGCCAGCAGTGCGGGGAGGGCAGCTCTCTCCTACAATGAGCAGTTCTTC. It codes for CASSAGRAALSYNEQFF.

This chain connects TRBV27 to TRBJ2-7; D ambiguous. Germline values: CDR1 MNHEY, CDR2 SMNVEV (reference sequence). The CDR3 is made up of 15 amino acids. The ends were cut back, 5 bases at V and 0 bases at J, with 14 bases in the middle. CDR3: CASSPMTISSYEQYF. The CDR3 DNA reads TGTGCCAGCAGTCCCATGACAATATCCTCCTACGAGCAGTACTTC.

This sequence joins TRBV9 and TRBJ1-1; the match to TRBD1 covers 8 bases. V shed 0 bases, J shed 11 bases, and the junction held 12 bases outside the gene matches. The germline V gene has CDR1 SGDLS and CDR2 YYNGEE. The CDR3 contains 15 residues. The chain's CDR3 is CASSVDRDRSRGAFF. The DNA of the CDR3 is TGTGCCAGCAGCGTAGATCGGGACAGGTCGCGAGGGGCTTTCTTT.

This clone came up once. The chain is built from TRBV9 and TRBJ1-5, with 7 bases aligning to TRBD1. The length of the CDR3 is 14 residues. CDR1 and CDR2 (germline): SGDLS, YYNGEE. V dropped 3 bases and J dropped 4; count of bases not matched to a gene: 4. In nucleotides, the CDR3 is TGTGCCAGCAGCGCACAGGGGACTAATCAGCCCCAGCATTTT. Encoded protein: CASSAQGTNQPQHF.

This clone was seen just once. The gene calls are TRBV2 and TRBJ2-7; TRBD1 might be the D (6 bases). The CDR3 is made up of 14 amino acids. The germline gives CDR1 SNHLY, CDR2 FYNNEI. Between the trimmed V and J ends, which lost 6 bases and 2 bases, there was a span of 14 bases. This CDR3 is CASSPGTPTYEQYF. The CDR3 DNA reads as TGTGCCAGCAGCCCCGGGACACCTACCTACGAGCAGTACTTC. The complete variable domain, with remaining parts taken from reference TRBV2 and TRBJ2-7, reads EPEVTQTPSHQVTQMGQEVILRCVPISNHLYFYWYRQILGQKVEFLVSFYNNEISEKSEIFDDQFSVERPDGSNFTLKIRSTKLEDSAMYFCASSPGTPTYEQYFGPGTRLTVT.